One sample yielded the 9 T cell receptor beta chains listed below, sequenced in a study of T cell responses to AZD1222 COVID-19 vaccine. The table came from immunoSEQ multiplex PCR; TCRdb's copy has only in-frame clones and leaves some out. The table records approximately 120,000 clones, roughly 88% of them present only once. Sequenced here: peripheral blood, sampled on day 0 of MenACWY control vaccination. Every receptor here comes from an adult in good health.

This sequence joins TRBV7-8 and TRBJ1-5, with a weak D call TRBD1 (5 bases). With 2 bases removed from V and 1 base from J, the gap between germline ends came to 6 bases. CDR1 and CDR2 (germline): SGHVS, FQNEAQ. CDR3 length: 14 residues. The CDR3 coding sequence is TGTGCCAGCAGCTTAAGACAGAGCAATCAGCCCCAGCATTTT. It is translated as CASSLRQSNQPQHF. The full variable domain, completed using reference TRBV7-8 and TRBJ1-5, is GAGVSQSPRYKVAKRGQDVALRCDPISGHVSLFWYQQALGQGPEFLTYFQNEAQLDKSGLPSDRFFAERPEGSVSTLKIQRTQQEDSAVYLCASSLRQSNQPQHFGDGTRLSIL.

Regarding this clone: One end of the junction does not line up with germline, which may come from a read error. The V call is TRBV27, the J call TRBJ2-1; TRBD2 might be the D (5 bases). This CDR3 is 15 amino acids long. Germline CDR1 reads MNHEY; CDR2 reads SMNVEV (reference sequence). For the CDR3, the DNA is TGTGCCAGCAGTTTCCAGCGGATTAAATACAGTGAGCAGTTCTTC. Translation: CASSFQRIKYSEQFF.

This clone came up once. The rearrangement uses TRBV4-2 and TRBJ2-6; TRBD2 matches at 14 bases. V dropped 4 bases and J dropped 0; count of bases not matched to a gene: 5. The CDR3 loop spans 19 amino acids. CDR1 and CDR2 (germline): LGHNA, YNFKEQ. The CDR3 region has the DNA TGTGCCAGCAGCCCCGGGACTAGCGGGAGCTACTCTGGGGCCAACGTCCTGACTTTC. Translated, it gives CASSPGTSGSYSGANVLTF.

This chain uses TRBV10-3 with TRBJ1-5, with 9 nucleotides matching TRBD1. Losses at the gene ends were 11 bases for V and 2 bases for J; bases not matched to a gene: 4. Germline V gene data show CDR1 as ENHRY and CDR2 as SYGVKD. CDR3 length equals 13 residues. CDR3 DNA sequence: TGTGCCTTACAGGGGGCTGGCAATCAGCCCCAGCATTTT. The encoded protein is CALQGAGNQPQHF.

The chain carries TRBV7-2 and TRBJ2-7; TRBD1 might be the D (6 bases). CDR3 length: 15 amino acids. Germline V CDR1 and CDR2: SGHTA, FQGNSA. The ends were cut back, 5 bases at V and 4 bases at J, with 18 bases in the middle. CDR3 DNA sequence: TGTGCCAGCAGCCCCAGGGGCCAGGGCGGTTACGAGCAGTACTTC. Translated, it gives CASSPRGQGGYEQYF.

The genes are TRBV6-5 and TRBJ2-7; the D gene could be TRBD1 or TRBD2 (5 bases each). Trimming removed 3 bases from V and 0 bases from J, with 12 bases in between. CDR3 size: 15 residues. Looked up from germline, CDR1 is MNHEY and CDR2 is SVGAGI. The CDR3 is CASSYGEGSSYEQYV. CDR3 nucleotides: TGTGCCAGCAGTTATGGTGAGGGGAGCTCCTACGAGCAGTACGTC.

The V and J genes are TRBV5-1 and TRBJ2-4; no clear D gene. CDR1 is SGHRS, CDR2 YFSETQ, per germline. The CDR3 runs to 17 residues. V was cut by 1 base and J by 8 bases, with 22 bases left in between. The CDR3 here is CASSLSRGFEASDIQYF. CDR3 coding DNA: TGCGCCAGCAGCTTGTCCCGTGGGTTTGAGGCCTCAGACATTCAGTACTTC. The entire variable domain, with the rest obtained from reference TRBV5-1 and TRBJ2-4, is as follows: KAGVTQTPRYLIKTRGQQVTLSCSPISGHRSVSWYQQTPGQGLQFLFEYFSETQRNKGNFPGRFSGRQFSNSRSEMNVSTLELGDSALYLCASSLSRGFEASDIQYFGAGTRLSVL.

The V call is TRBV9, the J call TRBJ1-1; D is uncertain. Germline V gene sequence: CDR1 SGDLS, CDR2 YYNGEE. V lost 4 bases and J lost 4, with 11 bases in between. This CDR3 is 13 amino acids long. The CDR3 spells CASSSGRTTEAFF. The CDR3, as DNA: TGTGCCAGCAGCTCTGGACGGACCACTGAAGCTTTCTTT.

V and J are TRBV7-2 and TRBJ1-1; TRBD1 matches 9 bases. The ends lost 8 bases at V and 4 bases at J; junction bases unmatched: 11. This CDR3 comprises 15 residues. Germline CDR1 is SGHTA and CDR2 is FQGNSA. In DNA, the CDR3 is TGTGCCAGCTCCCAACCTCCGGGACAGGGCACTGAAGCTTTCTTT. Translated: CASSQPPGQGTEAFF.